The next 5 T cell receptor beta chains were all read from a single sample in a study of PD-L1 blockade in urothelial cancer. The table came from immunoSEQ multiplex PCR; TCRdb's copy has only in-frame clones and leaves some out. The sample has tens of thousands of clones; approximately 86% are singletons. The sample consisted of PBMCs, taken around atezolizumab (anti-PD-L1) treatment. These receptor sequences come from a man aged 60 to 75 with urothelial cancer.

The rearrangement uses TRBV30 and TRBJ1-5; TRBD1 is a possible D gene (6 bases). Between the trimmed V and J ends, which lost 4 bases and 3 bases, there was a span of 13 bases. The length of the CDR3 is 14 residues. The germline V gene has CDR1 GTSNPN and CDR2 SVGIG (reference sequence). This chain's CDR3 is CAWTGTNNNQPQHF. CDR3 sequence (DNA): TGTGCCTGGACCGGGACAAATAACAATCAGCCCCAGCATTTT.

The J gene is TRBJ2-1, the V gene TRBV7-2; D remains unclear. Per the germline V gene, CDR1 is SGHTA and CDR2 is FQGNSA. The CDR3 has 15 residues. Trimming left V 1 base short and J 0 bases short, with 7 bases between. The CDR3 is CASSLDPSSYNEQFF. The CDR3 region has the DNA TGTGCCAGCAGCTTAGATCCTAGCTCCTACAATGAGCAGTTCTTC.

This chain uses TRBV4-1 with TRBJ2-7; the match to TRBD1 covers 7 bases. This CDR3 has 15 amino acids. Germline V lookup: CDR1 MGHRA, CDR2 YSYEKL. V dropped 3 bases and J dropped 3; count of bases not matched to a gene: 8. The CDR3 sequence is CASSQQMGQFYEQYF. DNA for the CDR3: TGCGCCAGCAGCCAGCAAATGGGACAGTTCTACGAGCAGTACTTC.

The V call is TRBV28, the J call TRBJ2-1; D gene ambiguous. The germline V gene encodes CDR1 MDHEN and CDR2 SYDVKM. Trimming took off 3 bases at V and 3 bases at J, with 12 bases between the two ends. This CDR3 has 15 amino acids. This CDR3 is CASSFLVPGYNEQFF. The CDR3 bases are TGTGCCAGCAGTTTCCTCGTGCCAGGCTACAATGAGCAGTTCTTC.

The table lists this clone with a few counts. The chain uses TRBV10-3 and TRBJ1-2; perhaps TRBD1 as D (6 bases). In germline, CDR1 is ENHRY, CDR2 SYGVKD. Trimming shortened V by 4 bases and J by 2 bases, and 11 bases separated the two germline ends. There are 14 residues in the CDR3. The DNA for the CDR3 is TGTGCCATCAGTGGACTTCAGGGGAACTATGGCTACACCTTC. It is translated as CAISGLQGNYGYTF.